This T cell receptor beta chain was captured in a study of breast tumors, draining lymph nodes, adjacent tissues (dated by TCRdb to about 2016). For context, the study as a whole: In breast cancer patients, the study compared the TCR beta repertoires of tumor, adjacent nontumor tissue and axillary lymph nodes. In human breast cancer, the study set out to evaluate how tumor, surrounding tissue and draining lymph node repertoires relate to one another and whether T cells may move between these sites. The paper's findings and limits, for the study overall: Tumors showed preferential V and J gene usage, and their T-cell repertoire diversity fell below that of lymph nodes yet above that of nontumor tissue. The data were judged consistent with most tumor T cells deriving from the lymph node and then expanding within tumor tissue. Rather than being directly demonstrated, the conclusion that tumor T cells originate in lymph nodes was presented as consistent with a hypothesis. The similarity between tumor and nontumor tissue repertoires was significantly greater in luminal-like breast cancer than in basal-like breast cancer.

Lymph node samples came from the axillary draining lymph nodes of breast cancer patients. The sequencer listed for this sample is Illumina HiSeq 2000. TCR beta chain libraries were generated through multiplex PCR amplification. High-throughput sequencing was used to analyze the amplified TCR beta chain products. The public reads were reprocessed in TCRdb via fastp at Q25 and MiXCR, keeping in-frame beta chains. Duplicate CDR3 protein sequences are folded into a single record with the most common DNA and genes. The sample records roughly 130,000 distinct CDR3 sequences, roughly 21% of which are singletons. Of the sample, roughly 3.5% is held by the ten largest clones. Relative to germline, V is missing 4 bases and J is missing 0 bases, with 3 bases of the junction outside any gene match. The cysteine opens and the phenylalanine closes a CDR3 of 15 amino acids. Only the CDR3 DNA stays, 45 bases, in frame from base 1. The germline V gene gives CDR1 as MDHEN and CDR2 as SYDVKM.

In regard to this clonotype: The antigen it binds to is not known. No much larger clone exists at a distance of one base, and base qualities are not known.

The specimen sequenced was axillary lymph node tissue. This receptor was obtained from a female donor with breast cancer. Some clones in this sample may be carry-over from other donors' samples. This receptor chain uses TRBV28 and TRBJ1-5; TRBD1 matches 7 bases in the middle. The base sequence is TGTGCCAGCAGTTACGGACAGGTTAGCAATCAGCCCCAGCATTTT. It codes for CASSYGQVSNQPQHF.